The T cell receptor (beta chain) described here comes from a study of cytomegalovirus exposure and HLA in healthy donors. Study background: HLA-typed donors were the source of 80 million to 90 million unique TCRs, which an early data release held.

Healthy individuals who donated bone marrow served as the donors. Germline V gene sequence: CDR1 SGHTA, CDR2 FQGNSA. The CDR3 loop spans 14 amino acids. The V and J ends lost 5 bases and 3 bases respectively, with 14 bases between them. The PCR ran on 60 Vbeta and 13 Jbeta primers. Clones were read by immunoSEQ multiplex PCR, and TCRdb kept only the in-frame ones, dropping some. The sample carries 100,000 to 150,000 clones, about 70% recorded once. The clonotype originates from a male donor in good health and CMV-seronegative. The rearrangement links TRBV7-2 to TRBJ2-7; D is unclear. The material sequenced was PBMCs. This chain's CDR3 is CASSPGSSFYEQYF. The CDR3 nucleotides are TGTGCCAGCAGCCCTGGAAGTAGCTTCTACGAGCAGTACTTC.